Listed below are T cell receptor beta chains from one sample, sequenced in a study of T-cell memory formation after mild COVID-19. TCRdb re-called the 5' RACE reads with MiXCR, one entry per CDR3 protein. This sample has 120,000 to 150,000 distinct CDR3 sequences, with 14% to 15% found just once. Sample: PBMCs or a T cell subset sorted from them (not recorded which). Every receptor here comes from an adult woman who had mild COVID-19 (a few samples of this study predate the infection). Cell type and time point are not known. Both conserved end residues are part of each CDR3. The order of the fields is clone size, D gene, J gene, V gene, CDR3 DNA, CDR3 protein. D genes are given only for firm matches. The listing skips clone size in some rows; elsewhere it reads once, few, many or a size class.

abundance: many; d_gene: TRBD2; j_gene: TRBJ2-3; v_gene: TRBV10-3; CDR3nt: TGTGCCATCCTGACTAGCGGCGGCAGCACAGATACGCAGTATTTT; CDR3aa: CAILTSGGSTDTQYF
abundance: few; d_gene: -; j_gene: TRBJ2-2; v_gene: TRBV7-2; CDR3nt: TGTGCCAGCAGCTTATTTAACACCGGGGAGCTGTTTTTT; CDR3aa: CASSLFNTGELFF
abundance: -; d_gene: -; j_gene: TRBJ2-1; v_gene: TRBV12-3/TRBV12-4; CDR3nt: TGTGCCAGCAGCATGGGGGACTTGTGGGATGAGCAGTTCTTC; CDR3aa: CASSMGDLWDEQFF
abundance: few; d_gene: -; j_gene: TRBJ2-3; v_gene: TRBV7-3; CDR3nt: TGTGCCAGCAGCTTAACGGGTCGGGCGGCACTCGGCACAGATACGCAGTATTTT; CDR3aa: CASSLTGRAALGTDTQYF
abundance: few; d_gene: -; j_gene: TRBJ1-1; v_gene: TRBV4-1; CDR3nt: TGCGCCAGCAGCCAAGCGTTCAGGTACACTGAAGCTTTCTTT; CDR3aa: CASSQAFRYTEAFF
abundance: few; d_gene: -; j_gene: TRBJ2-7; v_gene: TRBV6-5; CDR3nt: TGTGCCAGCAGTTACTCCCTTGAAGGGGACGAGCAGTACTTC; CDR3aa: CASSYSLEGDEQYF
abundance: few; d_gene: TRBD1; j_gene: TRBJ2-7; v_gene: TRBV7-9; CDR3nt: TGTGCCAGCAGCTCACAGGCTGGGACAGGATCCTACGAGCAGTACTTC; CDR3aa: CASSSQAGTGSYEQYF
abundance: -; d_gene: -; j_gene: TRBJ2-7; v_gene: TRBV2; CDR3nt: TGTGCCAGCAGTGAATGGGTAGGCGGGATTTACTTC; CDR3aa: CASSEWVGGIYF
abundance: -; d_gene: TRBD1; j_gene: TRBJ2-7; v_gene: TRBV13; CDR3nt: TGTGCCAGCAGCTTAGGCCGGGCAGGGGGCTACGAGCAGTACTTC; CDR3aa: CASSLGRAGGYEQYF
abundance: -; d_gene: -; j_gene: TRBJ2-6; v_gene: TRBV29-1; CDR3nt: TGCAGCGTTGAATTAGCGTCTGGGGCCAACGTCCTGACTTTC; CDR3aa: CSVELASGANVLTF
abundance: -; d_gene: -; j_gene: TRBJ1-5; v_gene: TRBV4-2; CDR3nt: TGTGCCAGCAGCCAAGTAGGGGGGCCCCAGCATTTT; CDR3aa: CASSQVGGPQHF
abundance: -; d_gene: -; j_gene: TRBJ2-7; v_gene: TRBV4-2; CDR3nt: TGTGCCAGCAGCCCTTCCTTGAGTACGGGGTCCCGCGAGCAGTACTTC; CDR3aa: CASSPSLSTGSREQYF
abundance: -; d_gene: -; j_gene: TRBJ1-6; v_gene: TRBV27; CDR3nt: TGTGCCAGCAGGCTCGACAGTAACTCCTATAATTCACCCCTCCACTTT; CDR3aa: CASRLDSNSYNSPLHF
abundance: few; d_gene: -; j_gene: TRBJ2-5; v_gene: TRBV4-3; CDR3nt: TGCGCCAGCAGCCAAGACCCGACCACTCCCGGGGGAGAGACCCAGTACTTC; CDR3aa: CASSQDPTTPGGETQYF
abundance: few; d_gene: -; j_gene: TRBJ2-1; v_gene: TRBV29-1; CDR3nt: TGCAGCGTGGACGGCTACAATGAGCAGTTCTTC; CDR3aa: CSVDGYNEQFF
abundance: -; d_gene: TRBD1; j_gene: TRBJ1-1; v_gene: TRBV11-2; CDR3nt: TGTGCCAGCAGCTTAGACCCGGGACAGGGTATCATGAACACTGAAGCTTTCTTT; CDR3aa: CASSLDPGQGIMNTEAFF
abundance: -; d_gene: -; j_gene: TRBJ2-7; v_gene: TRBV12-3/TRBV12-4; CDR3nt: TGTGCCAGCAGCTCCGGGACAGCGGGACTAGAATATCGACCTGGAGGCAAGCAGTACTTC; CDR3aa: CASSSGTAGLEYRPGGKQYF
abundance: many; d_gene: TRBD2; j_gene: TRBJ2-1; v_gene: TRBV29-1; CDR3nt: TGCAGCGTTGAGGGTGTCAGGAGGGAGGGAAGATTCTACAATGAGCAGTTCTTC; CDR3aa: CSVEGVRREGRFYNEQFF
abundance: few; d_gene: TRBD1; j_gene: TRBJ1-2; v_gene: TRBV12-3/TRBV12-4; CDR3nt: TGTGCCAGCAGTTTCGGAGGGGGCACCTTCACTAACTATGGCTACACCTTC; CDR3aa: CASSFGGGTFTNYGYTF
abundance: -; d_gene: -; j_gene: TRBJ1-5; v_gene: TRBV15; CDR3nt: TGTGCCACCAGCATTAGTCAGGGAAGCAATCAGCCCCAGCATTTT; CDR3aa: CATSISQGSNQPQHF
abundance: few; d_gene: -; j_gene: TRBJ2-1; v_gene: TRBV7-3; CDR3nt: TGTGCCAGCAGTTGGGGCGTGGGGAGCGATGAGCAGTTCTTC; CDR3aa: CASSWGVGSDEQFF
abundance: -; d_gene: TRBD2; j_gene: TRBJ2-3; v_gene: TRBV7-6; CDR3nt: TGTGCCAGCAGCTCTAACGGGGGGACAGATACGCAGTATTTT; CDR3aa: CASSSNGGTDTQYF
abundance: few; d_gene: -; j_gene: TRBJ2-1; v_gene: TRBV29-1; CDR3nt: TGCAGCGTTGACCTCACCGATGAGCAGTTCTTC; CDR3aa: CSVDLTDEQFF
abundance: many; d_gene: -; j_gene: TRBJ2-7; v_gene: TRBV27; CDR3nt: TGTGCCAGCAGCATACAGATCTCCTACGAGCAGTACTTC; CDR3aa: CASSIQISYEQYF
abundance: -; d_gene: -; j_gene: TRBJ2-3; v_gene: TRBV3-1; CDR3nt: TGTGCCAGCAGCCAAGATTCAGCTAGCACAGATACGCAGTATTTT; CDR3aa: CASSQDSASTDTQYF
abundance: -; d_gene: -; j_gene: TRBJ2-7; v_gene: TRBV20-1; CDR3nt: TGCAGTGCTAGAGTCGGGGAGATCGAGCAGTACTTC; CDR3aa: CSARVGEIEQYF
abundance: few; d_gene: TRBD1; j_gene: TRBJ1-1; v_gene: TRBV12-3/TRBV12-4; CDR3nt: TGTGCCAGCAGTAGGGTCTGGCAGGGGGTGGCTGAAGCTTTCTTT; CDR3aa: CASSRVWQGVAEAFF
abundance: -; d_gene: -; j_gene: TRBJ2-1; v_gene: TRBV5-1; CDR3nt: TGCGCCAGCAGCTTGGGAGGCTCAGGGGCCGATGAGCAGTTCTTC; CDR3aa: CASSLGGSGADEQFF
abundance: many; d_gene: -; j_gene: TRBJ2-7; v_gene: TRBV6-5; CDR3nt: TGTGCCAGCAGTTACCTAAGGGGCTCCTACGAGCAGTACTTC; CDR3aa: CASSYLRGSYEQYF
abundance: -; d_gene: TRBD2; j_gene: TRBJ2-3; v_gene: TRBV7-2; CDR3nt: TGTGCCAGCAGCAGCCGGCGGGGGAACACAGATACGCAGTATTTT; CDR3aa: CASSSRRGNTDTQYF
abundance: few; d_gene: -; j_gene: TRBJ1-2; v_gene: TRBV7-9; CDR3nt: TGTGCCAGCAGCCGGACAGATTCTAACTATGGCTACACCTTC; CDR3aa: CASSRTDSNYGYTF
abundance: -; d_gene: TRBD1; j_gene: TRBJ2-7; v_gene: TRBV11-3; CDR3nt: TGTGCCAGCAGCAACCGGGACAGGGAGAACGAGCAGTACTTC; CDR3aa: CASSNRDRENEQYF
abundance: -; d_gene: -; j_gene: TRBJ1-2; v_gene: TRBV4-1; CDR3nt: TGCGCCAGCAGCCAAATTCGGGAAGGTTCCTATGGCTACACCTTC; CDR3aa: CASSQIREGSYGYTF
abundance: -; d_gene: -; j_gene: TRBJ1-5; v_gene: TRBV9; CDR3nt: TGTGCCAGCAGCGTAGGGGGGTCAGCTAATCAGCCCCAGCATTTT; CDR3aa: CASSVGGSANQPQHF
abundance: few; d_gene: -; j_gene: TRBJ2-7; v_gene: TRBV6-5; CDR3nt: TGTGCCAGCAGTTATGGAGGCGAGCAGTACTTC; CDR3aa: CASSYGGEQYF
abundance: many; d_gene: -; j_gene: TRBJ1-1; v_gene: TRBV7-2; CDR3nt: TGTGCCAGCAGCCCCTTGGACACTGAAGCTTTCTTT; CDR3aa: CASSPLDTEAFF
abundance: few; d_gene: -; j_gene: TRBJ1-2; v_gene: TRBV13; CDR3nt: TGTGCCAGCAGCTCCGGAGGAGGCTACACCTTC; CDR3aa: CASSSGGGYTF
abundance: -; d_gene: -; j_gene: TRBJ2-7; v_gene: TRBV6-2/TRBV6-3; CDR3nt: TGTGCCAGCAGTTACCGGGACGCCAACGAGCAGTACTTC; CDR3aa: CASSYRDANEQYF
abundance: few; d_gene: -; j_gene: TRBJ2-7; v_gene: TRBV29-1; CDR3nt: TGCAGCGTTGAGGCGACCTGGGGAACTAACGAGCAGTACTTC; CDR3aa: CSVEATWGTNEQYF
abundance: many; d_gene: TRBD2; j_gene: TRBJ2-7; v_gene: TRBV4-1; CDR3nt: TGCGCCAGCAGCCAAGATCCCCTAGCGGGGGGCTCCTACGAGCAGTACTTC; CDR3aa: CASSQDPLAGGSYEQYF
abundance: few; d_gene: -; j_gene: TRBJ2-2; v_gene: TRBV6-2/TRBV6-3; CDR3nt: TGTGCCAGCACCGTCGGACATACGAACACCGGGGAGCTGTTTTTT; CDR3aa: CASTVGHTNTGELFF
abundance: -; d_gene: -; j_gene: TRBJ2-2; v_gene: TRBV7-2; CDR3nt: TGTGCCAGCAGCCCAGGGGGGGTCGGGGAGCTGTTTTTT; CDR3aa: CASSPGGVGELFF
abundance: -; d_gene: -; j_gene: TRBJ2-1; v_gene: TRBV7-3; CDR3nt: TGTGACAGCAGCTTGGGTCTCGGGAAAGTAGGTGAGCAGTTCTTC; CDR3aa: CDSSLGLGKVGEQFF
abundance: few; d_gene: TRBD2; j_gene: TRBJ2-7; v_gene: TRBV7-9; CDR3nt: TGTGCCAGCAGCTTCCCTAGCGGCCCCTACGAGCAGTACTTC; CDR3aa: CASSFPSGPYEQYF
abundance: few; d_gene: TRBD2; j_gene: TRBJ2-1; v_gene: TRBV4-2; CDR3nt: TGTGCCAGCAGCCGAGCGGGGGAGTTGTACAATGAGCAGTTCTTC; CDR3aa: CASSRAGELYNEQFF
abundance: -; d_gene: -; j_gene: TRBJ2-7; v_gene: TRBV6-5; CDR3nt: TGTGCCAGCAGTTATGGGCCAGAAAGCTACGAGCAGTACTTC; CDR3aa: CASSYGPESYEQYF
abundance: -; d_gene: TRBD2; j_gene: TRBJ2-7; v_gene: TRBV5-4; CDR3nt: TGTGCCAGCAGCTTCGAGCGGGGGGACTACGAGCAGTACTTC; CDR3aa: CASSFERGDYEQYF
abundance: -; d_gene: -; j_gene: TRBJ1-2; v_gene: TRBV20-1; CDR3nt: TGCAGTGCTGGTCCCCAAGGAATTATTCGCGAGTCCCCAGCGAACTATGGCTACACCTTC; CDR3aa: CSAGPQGIIRESPANYGYTF
abundance: many; d_gene: -; j_gene: TRBJ2-7; v_gene: TRBV7-9; CDR3nt: TGTGCCAGCAGCCCAGGGACGGACTACGAGCAGTACTTC; CDR3aa: CASSPGTDYEQYF
abundance: few; d_gene: -; j_gene: TRBJ2-3; v_gene: TRBV20-1; CDR3nt: TGCAGTGCTAGTGTTTCGGGCGCCCCGATAGGGCAGTATTTT; CDR3aa: CSASVSGAPIGQYF
abundance: few; d_gene: -; j_gene: TRBJ2-7; v_gene: TRBV6-5; CDR3nt: TGTGCCAGCAGTTTTATCGCAGGGAGCTCCTACGAGCAGTACTTC; CDR3aa: CASSFIAGSSYEQYF
abundance: -; d_gene: TRBD1; j_gene: TRBJ2-7; v_gene: TRBV13; CDR3nt: TGTGCCAGCAGCCTTAGGGGACAGGGCTCCTACGAGCAGTACTTC; CDR3aa: CASSLRGQGSYEQYF
abundance: -; d_gene: -; j_gene: TRBJ1-1; v_gene: TRBV6-1; CDR3nt: TGTGCCAGCAGTGAAGGGTCGAACACTGAAGCTTTCTTT; CDR3aa: CASSEGSNTEAFF
abundance: -; d_gene: -; j_gene: TRBJ1-6; v_gene: TRBV6-5; CDR3nt: TGTGCCAGCAGACAACGGACAGCTTTACCCCTCCACTTT; CDR3aa: CASRQRTALPLHF
abundance: few; d_gene: TRBD1; j_gene: TRBJ1-5; v_gene: TRBV9; CDR3nt: TGTGCCAGCAGCGCAGGGGGCGAGGGTCAGCCCCAGCATTTT; CDR3aa: CASSAGGEGQPQHF
abundance: few; d_gene: TRBD2; j_gene: TRBJ2-7; v_gene: TRBV18; CDR3nt: TGTGCCAGCTCACCACCGGCTCTAGCGGGGTCCTACGAGCAGTACTTC; CDR3aa: CASSPPALAGSYEQYF
abundance: once; d_gene: TRBD1; j_gene: TRBJ1-1; v_gene: TRBV9; CDR3nt: TGTGCCAGCAGCGTAGACAGGGGAAGCACTGAAGCTTTCTTT; CDR3aa: CASSVDRGSTEAFF
abundance: few; d_gene: -; j_gene: TRBJ1-1; v_gene: TRBV7-9; CDR3nt: TGTGCCAGCAGATCCACCGGGGTCCCGAGCCCTTATAGGAGTGAAGCTTTCTTT; CDR3aa: CASRSTGVPSPYRSEAFF
abundance: -; d_gene: -; j_gene: TRBJ1-6; v_gene: TRBV9; CDR3nt: TGTGCCAGCAGCACGGGACCCTGGGGTTCACCCCTCCACTTT; CDR3aa: CASSTGPWGSPLHF